A single sample gave rise to the 26 T cell receptor beta chains below, sequenced in a study of blood T cells in healthy people across ages. Sample-barcoded 5' priming and a J-beta primer mix drove a second PCR of about 6 to 12 cycles. One entry per CDR3 protein results from TCRdb running MiXCR on the 5' RACE reads. The table shows nearly 1 million distinct CDR3 sequences, with roughly 51% occurring only once. The sequencing sample was made of blood. Source of these receptors: an older woman in good health.

The CDR3 DNA is TGTGCCAGCTCACCGGTTGGTAGCTCCTACAATGAGCAGTACTTC. This gives the protein CASSPVGSSYNEQYF. This chain links TRBV18 with TRBJ2-1; D not certain. The end of the DNA fits TRBJ2-7 better, so the J call may be wrong. Per the germline V gene, CDR1 is KGHSH and CDR2 is LQKENI. CDR3 length: 15 residues.

J is TRBJ2-7 and V is TRBV12-3 or TRBV12-4, with 7 bases identical to TRBD1. The CDR3 has 15 amino acids. The junction had 11 bases not matched to a gene; V was cut back by 6 bases and J by 3 bases. The CDR3 reads CASRDDGTAIYEQYF. Here the CDR3 DNA reads TGTGCCAGCAGAGACGACGGGACAGCTATCTACGAGCAGTACTTC.

The genes are TRBV28 and TRBJ2-5; maybe TRBD1 (6 bases). The CDR3 loop spans 14 amino acids. The germline V gene encodes CDR1 MDHEN and CDR2 SYDVKM. Trimming took off 5 bases at V and 7 bases at J, with 17 bases between the two ends. CDR3 region: CASSRGDTRGTQYF. The CDR3 DNA follows: TGTGCCAGCAGTCGAGGGGACACCAGGGGGACCCAGTACTTC.

The table lists this clonotype with a few counts. CDR3 sequence (DNA): TGTGCCAACGGAGGAATAGGAAACTATGGCTACACCTTC. This sequence encodes CANGGIGNYGYTF. The chain employs TRBV7-2 and TRBJ1-2; D gene ambiguous. V was pared by 10 bases and J by 2 bases, with 14 bases between. Germline CDR1 is SGHTA and CDR2 is FQGNSA. CDR3 length: 13 residues.

This clonotype appeared many times. The chain combines TRBV7-6 with TRBJ2-5; D may be TRBD2 (6 bases). Germline CDR1 SGHVS, CDR2 FNYEAQ. V shed 4 bases and J shed 5 bases, with 14 bases lying between them. This CDR3 spans 14 amino acids. CDR3: CASSWDSRWETQYF. The CDR3 DNA is TGTGCCAGCAGCTGGGACTCCCGGTGGGAGACCCAGTACTTC. Full variable domain (rest looked up from reference TRBV7-6 and TRBJ2-5): GAGVSQSPRYKVTKRGQDVALRCDPISGHVSLYWYRQALGQGPEFLTYFNYEAQQDKSGLPNDRFSAERPEGSISTLTIQRTEQRDSAMYRCASSWDSRWETQYFGPGTRLLVL.

This chain connects TRBV28 to TRBJ2-1; the D is unclear. V lost 7 bases and J 9 bases, leaving 10 bases between the germline ends. Per the germline V gene, CDR1 is MDHEN and CDR2 is SYDVKM. The CDR3 covers 11 residues. The CDR3 protein is CASNGFGEQFF. CDR3 DNA sequence: TGTGCCAGCAATGGATTCGGTGAGCAGTTCTTC.

The rearrangement uses TRBV18 and TRBJ2-2, with no clear D. The CDR3 is 14 residues long. Germline CDR1 is KGHSH and CDR2 is LQKENI. V was trimmed by 6 bases and J by 4 bases, leaving 12 bases between them. The CDR3 nucleotides are TGTGCCAGCTCTCCAGATTCACGCACCGGGGAGCTGTTTTTT. Translating gives CASSPDSRTGELFF.

This chain links TRBV12-3 or TRBV12-4 with TRBJ2-1, with 9 bases matching TRBD2. V shed 5 bases, J shed 10 bases, and the junction held 12 bases outside the gene matches. The CDR3 has 15 amino acids. The CDR3 DNA reads TGTGCCAGCAGTGGTGGGGCCGGGACTAGCAACGAGCAGTTCTTC. Translating it yields CASSGGAGTSNEQFF.

In the case of this clonotype: An end of the junction does not agree with germline; a read error may underlie this. The chain combines TRBV10-3 with TRBJ2-1, with D possibly matching TRBD2 (5 bases). This CDR3 has 12 amino acids. CDR1 and CDR2 from the germline V gene are ENHRY and SYGVKD. The CDR3, as DNA: TGTGCCATCAGTGAGGTAACGGGGTGGCAGGTCTTC. It is translated as CAISEVTGWQVF.

This clonotype has ten or more counts. The chain combines TRBV29-1 with TRBJ2-1; D gene uncertain. Trimming left V 4 bases short and J 6 bases short, with 4 bases between. This CDR3 is built from 10 residues. Germline CDR1 and CDR2: SQVTM and ANQGSEA. The CDR3 nucleotides are TGCAGCGTTGGGGGCAATGAGCAGTTCTTC. This codes for CSVGGNEQFF.

This clonotype was found a few times. The chain recombines TRBV10-3 with TRBJ1-5; the D is unclear. V was clipped by 3 bases and J by 2 bases, with 8 bases between them. The CDR3 length is 14 residues. Germline V gene data show CDR1 as ENHRY and CDR2 as SYGVKD. CDR3 region: CAISESGGNQPQHF. CDR3 nucleotide sequence: TGTGCCATCAGTGAATCCGGGGGCAATCAGCCCCAGCATTTT.

This clonotype was recorded at least ten times. The chain links TRBV29-1 to TRBJ2-6; 7 bases match TRBD1. Trimming removed 4 bases from V and 3 bases from J; junction bases left unmatched: 3. The CDR3 is 14 residues long. The germline V gene encodes CDR1 SQVTM and CDR2 ANQGSEA. The CDR3 loop reads CSVAGGSGANVLTF. The CDR3 nucleotides read TGCAGCGTTGCAGGGGGTAGTGGGGCCAACGTCCTGACTTTC.

The chain recombines TRBV12-3 or TRBV12-4 with TRBJ1-4; 8 bases align to TRBD1. With V trimmed by 5 bases and J by 6 bases, 11 bases remained unmatched. The CDR3 has 16 residues. The CDR3 protein is CASSPDRESADEKLFF. CDR3 sequence (DNA): TGTGCCAGCAGTCCGGACAGGGAGTCGGCTGATGAAAAACTGTTTTTT.

This clonotype was counted a single time. The chain joins TRBV9 to TRBJ2-1; a weak D match, TRBD2 (6 bases). V lost 4 bases and J 13 bases, leaving 15 bases between the germline ends. The CDR3 runs to 12 residues. The germline V gene has CDR1 SGDLS and CDR2 YYNGEE. The DNA of the CDR3 is TGTGCCAGCAGCTGGACCGGGGACTCCCAGTTCTTC. It specifies CASSWTGDSQFF.

The chain couples TRBV5-1 to TRBJ2-2, with 8 bases aligning to TRBD2. V shed 1 base, J shed 6 bases, and the junction held 8 bases outside the gene matches. Germline values: CDR1 SGHRS, CDR2 YFSETQ. This CDR3 comprises 16 residues. CDR3 sequence (DNA): TGCGCCAGCAGCTTGCTATCGGGAGGGAAGGCCGGGGAGCTGTTTTTT. It is translated as CASSLLSGGKAGELFF.

V is TRBV4-3 and J is TRBJ2-1; 12 positions match TRBD2. CDR3 length equals 16 residues. Germline values: CDR1 LGHNA, CDR2 YSLEER. V lost 1 base, J lost 6 bases, and 4 bases stayed unmatched. CDR3 DNA: TGCGCCAGCAGCCAAGGACCGGGACTAGCGGGCAATGAGCAGTTCTTC. This codes for CASSQGPGLAGNEQFF.

The V gene is TRBV3-1, the J gene TRBJ2-7; no firm D call. The V end lost 1 base, the J end lost 3 bases, and 13 bases lay between the germline ends. The CDR3 has 15 residues. Germline lookup yields CDR1 LGHDT and CDR2 YNNKEL (reference sequence). The CDR3 DNA is TGTGCCAGCAGCCAAGTGGGCCGGCGGAACTACGAGCAGTACTTC. Amino acid sequence: CASSQVGRRNYEQYF.

The chain is built from TRBV18 and TRBJ1-1; 10 bases line up with TRBD1. J lost 1 base, V lost 4 bases, and 6 bases had no gene match. CDR1 is KGHSH and CDR2 is LQKENI in the germline V gene. The CDR3 length is 16 residues. CDR3 nucleotide sequence: TGTGCCAGCTCACTACGACAGGGGGCAAAGAACACTGAAGCTTTCTTT. Encoded protein: CASSLRQGAKNTEAFF.

The rearrangement joins TRBV5-1 to TRBJ2-7; D may correspond to TRBD1 or TRBD2 (5 bases each). CDR3 length equals 16 residues. Germline V CDR1 and CDR2: SGHRS, YFSETQ. V dropped 4 bases and J dropped 9 bases, with 26 bases sitting between them. The CDR3 bases are TGCGCCAGCAGCCTAGACCGGGGACGAAAGGGTGGTGGGCAGTACTTC. Translated, it gives CASSLDRGRKGGGQYF.

The V and J genes are TRBV6-2 or TRBV6-3 and TRBJ2-7; possibly TRBD2 for D (6 bases). Germline V CDR1 and CDR2: MNHEY, SVGEGT. V lost 4 bases and J lost 7, with 14 bases in between. This CDR3 has 13 amino acids. The CDR3 nucleotides read TGTGCCAGCAGTTTACCCCCTCGGGGGGAGCAGTACTTC. It is translated as CASSLPPRGEQYF.

This clonotype was detected only a few times. V usage is TRBV7-8 and J usage is TRBJ2-7, with no clear D. The germline V and J ends were trimmed by 5 bases and 2 bases, with 16 bases remaining between them. CDR3 length equals 15 residues. In germline, CDR1 is SGHVS, CDR2 FQNEAQ. Written as DNA, the CDR3 is TGTGCCAGCAGCGCCAAGAGGACGGCCACCTACGAGCAGTACTTC. This sequence encodes CASSAKRTATYEQYF.

This clonotype was seen a handful of times. V usage is TRBV29-1 and J usage is TRBJ2-1; D possibly corresponds to TRBD2 (5 bases). Trimming removed 3 bases at V and 0 bases at J, with 15 bases between. Germline V gene data show CDR1 as SQVTM and CDR2 as ANQGSEA. CDR3 size: 16 residues. Written as DNA, the CDR3 is TGCAGCGTTGACCCCACGGAGCGGAGCTCCTACAATGAGCAGTTCTTC. Translated, it gives CSVDPTERSSYNEQFF.

V usage is TRBV29-1 and J usage is TRBJ2-2; D is undetermined. Germline V lookup: CDR1 SQVTM, CDR2 ANQGSEA. The germline V and J ends were trimmed by 6 bases and 1 base, with 6 bases remaining between them. There are 12 residues in the CDR3. This CDR3 reads CSVQRNTGELFF. The DNA for the CDR3 is TGCAGCGTGCAGCGGAACACCGGGGAGCTGTTTTTT.

In this sample, this clonotype turned up once. This chain joins TRBV15 and TRBJ2-4; no clear D gene. The CDR3 runs 16 residues. Germline V lookup: CDR1 LNHNV, CDR2 YYDKDF (reference sequence). Trimming removed 2 bases at V and 0 bases at J, with 11 bases between. The CDR3 is CATSRPSHLAKNIQYF. CDR3 DNA: TGTGCCACCAGCAGACCCTCCCATTTAGCCAAAAACATTCAGTACTTC.

The chain has TRBV2 and TRBJ2-2; D ambiguous. The CDR3 covers 12 residues. With 6 bases removed from V and 3 bases from J, the gap between germline ends came to 5 bases. Germline-derived CDR1 and CDR2 are SNHLY and FYNNEI. The CDR3 coding sequence is TGTGCCAGCAGACAATACACCGGGGAGCTGTTTTTT. Its protein product is CASRQYTGELFF. The whole variable domain, filled in from reference TRBV2 and TRBJ2-2, reads EPEVTQTPSHQVTQMGQEVILRCVPISNHLYFYWYRQILGQKVEFLVSFYNNEISEKSEIFDDQFSVERPDGSNFTLKIRSTKLEDSAMYFCASRQYTGELFFGEGSRLTVL.

This clonotype turned up a few times. The V call is TRBV29-1, the J call TRBJ2-5, with D perhaps given as TRBD1 or TRBD2 (6 bases each). CDR1 is SQVTM and CDR2 is ANQGSEA in the germline V gene. V lost 0 bases and J lost 6, with 14 bases in between. The CDR3 is made up of 14 amino acids. The CDR3 loop reads CSVEDHGGWKTQYF. The CDR3 DNA reads as TGCAGCGTTGAAGATCACGGGGGCTGGAAGACCCAGTACTTC.